One and the same sample provided the 32 T cell receptor beta chains below, sequenced in a study of blood T cell repertoires in COVID-19. TCRdb's table, derived via immunoSEQ multiplex PCR, lists solely in-frame clones and lacks some. The sample consists of 250,000 or so clones, 91% of them appearing once. Sequencing was done on a sample of PBMCs or T cells enriched from blood (not recorded which). These receptors originate from a human donor in a cohort exposed to, infected with or recovered from COVID-19 (not recorded which). The donor label of this sample is uncertain.

The CDR3 is CASPPRAGRISYEQYF. The CDR3 DNA reads as TGTGCCAGCCCCCCCAGGGCAGGTCGTATCTCCTACGAGCAGTACTTC. The chain combines TRBV7-3 with TRBJ2-7; tentative D call: TRBD1 (5 bases). The CDR3 has 16 amino acids. CDR1 SGHTA and CDR2 FQGTGA come from the germline V gene. V was shortened by 8 bases and J by 0 bases, with 20 bases between the two germline ends.

The J gene is TRBJ2-3, the V gene TRBV5-5; 10 positions agree with TRBD2. The CDR3 covers 16 residues. Losses at the gene ends were 1 base for V and 1 base for J; bases not matched to a gene: 3. The germline V gene encodes CDR1 SGHKS and CDR2 YYEKEE (reference sequence). This CDR3 reads CASSLILAGGTDTQYF. The DNA for the CDR3 is TGTGCCAGCAGCTTGATTCTAGCGGGGGGCACAGATACGCAGTATTTT.

This clone appeared a few times. This rearrangement joins TRBV6-5 to TRBJ1-1; 9 bases are a match to TRBD1. CDR1 is MNHEY, CDR2 SVGAGI, per germline. The CDR3 consists of 14 residues. J gave up 3 bases and V 2 bases, and 1 base lay outside the gene matches. The CDR3 sequence: CASSYGDRDTEAFF. Written as DNA, the CDR3 is TGTGCCAGCAGTTACGGGGACAGGGACACTGAAGCTTTCTTT.

This chain connects TRBV27 to TRBJ2-7; a weak D match, TRBD1 (6 bases). Germline values: CDR1 MNHEY, CDR2 SMNVEV (reference sequence). V lost 8 bases and J 7 bases, leaving 21 bases between the germline ends. The CDR3 extends over 14 amino acids. The DNA for the CDR3 is TGTGCCAGCGGGGAGACAGGCTTCCCTCGGGAGCAGTACTTC. It specifies CASGETGFPREQYF.

This chain joins TRBV25-1 and TRBJ1-5; D not resolved. Trimming took off 5 bases at V and 6 bases at J, with 14 bases between the two ends. This CDR3 is built from 14 residues. CDR1 is MGHDK, CDR2 SYGVNS, per germline. As DNA, the CDR3 is TGTGCCAGCAGTCCCGACCCCGAGGGTCAGCCCCAGCATTTT. Protein sequence: CASSPDPEGQPQHF.

This clone was seen only once. J is TRBJ1-1 and V is TRBV27, with D possibly TRBD1 on 5 matching bases. The CDR3 extends over 14 amino acids. V was cut by 4 bases and J by 1 base, with 10 bases left in between. The germline V gene has CDR1 MNHEY and CDR2 SMNVEV (reference sequence). CDR3 nucleotides: TGTGCCAGCAGTTCTTCCACAGGGAACACTGAAGCTTTCTTT. This translates into CASSSSTGNTEAFF.

The chain employs TRBV6-5 and TRBJ1-1; TRBD1 matches 7 bases. Germline CDR1 MNHEY, CDR2 SVGAGI. CDR3 size: 13 residues. Trimming at V came to 6 bases and at J to 3 bases, leaving 4 bases not matched to a gene. DNA for the CDR3: TGTGCCAGCAGCATAGGACAGGACACTGAAGCTTTCTTT. It yields the protein CASSIGQDTEAFF.

The gene calls are TRBV4-1 and TRBJ1-1; weak D call: TRBD1 (6 bases). Germline V gene lookup returns CDR1 MGHRA and CDR2 YSYEKL. V lost 2 bases and J lost 5, with 18 bases in between. The CDR3 has 16 amino acids. As DNA, the CDR3 is TGCGCCAGCAGCCAACCATACAGGGACGCACGAACTGAAGCTTTCTTT. It codes for CASSQPYRDARTEAFF.

CDR3 bases: TGTGCCAGCAGTCCAACAGGGGGTATTGGAACTGAAGCTTTCTTT. This translates into CASSPTGGIGTEAFF. The J gene is TRBJ1-1, the V gene TRBV27, with 8 bases that match TRBD1. Trimming cost V 5 bases and J 5 bases; bases outside gene matches: 10. Germline V gene sequence: CDR1 MNHEY, CDR2 SMNVEV (reference sequence). The CDR3 spans 15 residues.

The CDR3 sequence is CASSELSGGGEQYF. For the CDR3, the DNA is TGTGCCAGCAGTGAATTATCGGGGGGCGGGGAGCAGTACTTC. V usage is TRBV25-1 and J usage is TRBJ2-7; D is possibly TRBD2 (7 bases). Germline V gene data show CDR1 as MGHDK and CDR2 as SYGVNS. The CDR3 extends over 14 amino acids. With 1 base removed from V and 7 bases from J, the gap between germline ends came to 14 bases.

V usage is TRBV19 and J usage is TRBJ2-7; D might be TRBD1 (6 bases). The CDR3 length is 14 residues. Trimming stripped 5 bases from V and 0 bases from J, with 11 bases between. The germline CDR1 and CDR2 sequences are LNHDA and SQIVND (reference sequence). CDR3 amino acids: CASSAPDSSYEQYF. CDR3 DNA: TGTGCCAGTAGTGCCCCGGACAGCTCCTACGAGCAGTACTTC. Looking up the rest from reference TRBV19 and TRBJ2-7 gives the full variable domain: DGGITQSPKYLFRKEGQNVTLSCEQNLNHDAMYWYRQDPGQGLRLIYYSQIVNDFQKGDIAEGYSVSREKKESFPLTVTSAQKNPTAFYLCASSAPDSSYEQYFGPGTRLTVT.

The chain has TRBV5-5 and TRBJ1-4; D possibly corresponds to TRBD1 (6 bases). Trimming shortened V by 3 bases and J by 8 bases, and 17 bases separated the two germline ends. The CDR3 spans 15 residues. Germline CDR1 and CDR2: SGHKS and YYEKEE (reference sequence). CDR3 loop: CASSSSGAVLEKLFF. The CDR3 DNA is TGTGCCAGCAGCTCATCAGGGGCCGTTCTCGAAAAACTGTTTTTT.

This clone has only one observation. V usage is TRBV29-1 and J usage is TRBJ1-3, with D uncertain. V was shortened by 4 bases and J by 0 bases, with 7 bases between the two germline ends. The CDR3 has 13 residues. CDR1 SQVTM and CDR2 ANQGSEA come from the germline V gene. The CDR3: CSVGLTSGNTIYF. The CDR3 DNA follows: TGCAGCGTTGGACTTACCTCTGGAAACACCATATATTTT.

This clone came up once. The chain couples TRBV6-2 or TRBV6-3 to TRBJ2-3, with D tentatively TRBD2 (6 bases). The germline V gene has CDR1 MNHEY and CDR2 SVGEGT. Trimming removed 2 bases at V and 9 bases at J, with 9 bases between. This CDR3 region has 12 residues. The CDR3 loop reads CASSYGGRTQYF. The DNA for the CDR3 is TGTGCCAGCAGTTACGGGGGGAGGACGCAGTATTTT.

This chain links TRBV25-1 with TRBJ1-1, with D tentatively TRBD1 (5 bases). Per germline, CDR1 MGHDK and CDR2 SYGVNS. The CDR3 consists of 14 residues. V was clipped by 1 base and J by 5 bases, with 11 bases between them. The CDR3 spells CASSELGGLTEAFF. Written as DNA, the CDR3 is TGTGCCAGCAGTGAATTGGGGGGGTTAACTGAAGCTTTCTTT.

The count of this clone is one. The V gene is TRBV5-1, the J gene TRBJ1-2, with D unclear. In germline, CDR1 is SGHRS, CDR2 YFSETQ. The CDR3 runs to 15 residues. The V end was cut by 0 bases, the J end by 4 bases, with 13 bases between. CDR3 coding DNA: TGCGCCAGCAGCTTGGGCCTCCGGGAGAGCTATGGCTACACCTTC. Translating it yields CASSLGLRESYGYTF. The entire variable domain, with the rest obtained from reference TRBV5-1 and TRBJ1-2, is as follows: KAGVTQTPRYLIKTRGQQVTLSCSPISGHRSVSWYQQTPGQGLQFLFEYFSETQRNKGNFPGRFSGRQFSNSRSEMNVSTLELGDSALYLCASSLGLRESYGYTFGSGTRLTVV.

V is TRBV11-2 and J is TRBJ1-2; perhaps TRBD1 as D (6 bases). In germline, CDR1 is SGHAT, CDR2 FQNNGV. The V end was cut by 1 base, the J end by 8 bases, with 17 bases between. This CDR3 is built from 15 residues. The chain's CDR3 is CASSLGVPGVAGYTF. CDR3 nucleotide sequence: TGTGCCAGCAGCTTAGGAGTCCCAGGGGTTGCCGGCTACACCTTC.

This clone was detected only once. This sequence joins TRBV5-1 and TRBJ1-2, with a possible D match to TRBD1 (5 bases). The V and J ends lost 3 bases and 5 bases respectively, with 11 bases between them. The CDR3 covers 13 residues. Germline lookup yields CDR1 SGHRS and CDR2 YFSETQ. As DNA, the CDR3 is TGCGCCAGCAGCTCGGGCGACAGATATGGCTACACCTTC. Translated: CASSSGDRYGYTF.

The J gene is TRBJ2-3, the V gene TRBV18; possible D gene TRBD2, 6 bases. This CDR3 region has 14 residues. Trimming left V 3 bases short and J 6 bases short, with 13 bases between. CDR1 is KGHSH and CDR2 is LQKENI in the germline V gene. The CDR3 spells CASSPVRGTDTQYF. The CDR3 region has the DNA TGTGCCAGCTCACCGGTTCGGGGGACGGATACGCAGTATTTT.

V usage is TRBV7-9 and J usage is TRBJ2-3, with TRBD2 identical over 8 bases. Germline assignment: CDR1 SEHNR and CDR2 FQNEAQ (reference sequence). Trimming removed 1 base from V and 6 bases from J; junction bases left unmatched: 6. CDR3 size: 15 residues. The CDR3 DNA reads TGTGCCAGCAGCTTAGACCCGGGGGGGCCGGATACGCAGTATTTT. Translating it yields CASSLDPGGPDTQYF. Full variable domain (rest looked up from reference TRBV7-9 and TRBJ2-3): DTGVSQNPRHKITKRGQNVTFRCDPISEHNRLYWYRQTLGQGPEFLTYFQNEAQLEKSRLLSDRFSAERPKGSFSTLEIQRTEQGDSAMYLCASSLDPGGPDTQYFGPGTRLTVL.

V gene TRBV5-1 combines with J gene TRBJ2-5; D perhaps matches TRBD2 (5 bases). Germline CDR1 reads SGHRS; CDR2 reads YFSETQ. The V and J ends lost 0 bases and 3 bases respectively, with 12 bases between them. The CDR3 runs 15 residues. CDR3 sequence (DNA): TGCGCCAGCAGCTTGGAGGGCGGGCGGGAAGAGACCCAGTACTTC. This sequence encodes CASSLEGGREETQYF.

The V call is TRBV4-1, the J call TRBJ2-5; the match to TRBD2 covers 10 bases. CDR3 length: 18 residues. V shed 2 bases, J shed 5 bases, and the junction held 14 bases outside the gene matches. From germline, CDR1 is MGHRA and CDR2 YSYEKL. CDR3 coding DNA: TGCGCCAGCAGCCAAACGGCTTCGGGACTAGCGCATTCGGAGACCCAGTACTTC. It translates to CASSQTASGLAHSETQYF.

This sequence joins TRBV12-3 or TRBV12-4 and TRBJ2-3; 8 bases agree with TRBD1. Trimming removed 6 bases from V and 9 bases from J; junction bases left unmatched: 8. The CDR3 totals 13 residues. CDR3 nucleotide sequence: TGTGCCAGCAGCTCAACCCAGGGGGCCACGCAGTATTTT. Translated: CASSSTQGATQYF.

This clone has just a few counts. This chain connects TRBV3-1 (or the pseudogene TRBV3-2) to TRBJ2-5; 13 bases fit TRBD2. With V trimmed by 1 base and J by 4 bases, 6 bases remained unmatched. CDR3 length: 17 residues. Germline CDR1 and CDR2: LGHDT and YNNKEL (reference sequence). The CDR3 is CASSQVLLAGGRETQYF. The DNA of the CDR3 is TGTGCCAGCAGCCAAGTTTTACTAGCGGGGGGGAGAGAGACCCAGTACTTC.

CDR3 in amino acids: CATSDPQDTYGYTF. CDR3 DNA: TGTGCCACCAGTGACCCCCAGGACACGTATGGCTACACCTTC. V usage is TRBV24-1 and J usage is TRBJ1-2; possibly TRBD1 for D (5 bases). Germline V gives CDR1 KGHDR, CDR2 SFDVKD. This CDR3 has 14 residues. The ends were cut back, 4 bases at V and 5 bases at J, with 13 bases in the middle.

The V call is TRBV9, the J call TRBJ1-1, with unresolved D. The germline gives CDR1 SGDLS, CDR2 YYNGEE. Trimming removed 4 bases at V and 4 bases at J, with 11 bases between. The CDR3 runs 13 residues. The CDR3 nucleotides read TGTGCCAGCAGCTCCACGGCGGGCACTGAAGCTTTCTTT. Residues: CASSSTAGTEAFF.

The chain employs TRBV4-1 and TRBJ1-4; D is ambiguous. Germline V gives CDR1 MGHRA, CDR2 YSYEKL. The CDR3 contains 16 residues. V was pared by 3 bases and J by 7 bases, with 18 bases between. The CDR3 protein is CASSHVARGWGEKLFF. The CDR3 DNA reads as TGCGCCAGCAGCCATGTAGCTCGGGGTTGGGGTGAAAAACTGTTTTTT.

The chain recombines TRBV24-1 with TRBJ2-1, with TRBD1 matching 8 bases. Looked up from germline, CDR1 is KGHDR and CDR2 is SFDVKD. The CDR3 extends over 14 amino acids. The V segment lost 9 bases and the J segment 2 bases; nucleotides outside the gene matches: 5. The CDR3 reads CATSGTGAYNEQFF. The CDR3 region has the DNA TGTGCCACCTCCGGGACAGGCGCCTACAATGAGCAGTTCTTC.

This clone was observed once. The chain couples TRBV19 to TRBJ1-1; no reliable D call. CDR3 length equals 17 residues. The germline V and J ends were trimmed by 1 base and 2 bases, with 17 bases remaining between them. Germline CDR1 and CDR2: LNHDA and SQIVND (reference sequence). The chain's CDR3 is CASSIGRRGGYNTEAFF. CDR3 sequence (DNA): TGTGCCAGTAGTATAGGAAGGCGCGGAGGATATAACACTGAAGCTTTCTTT. The complete variable domain, with remaining parts taken from reference TRBV19 and TRBJ1-1, reads DGGITQSPKYLFRKEGQNVTLSCEQNLNHDAMYWYRQDPGQGLRLIYYSQIVNDFQKGDIAEGYSVSREKKESFPLTVTSAQKNPTAFYLCASSIGRRGGYNTEAFFGQGTRLTVV.

The V call is TRBV19, the J call TRBJ1-1; weak D call: TRBD1 (6 bases). The V gene lost 0 bases and the J gene lost 1 base, with 18 bases spanning the gap. Germline CDR1 is LNHDA and CDR2 is SQIVND (reference sequence). There are 18 residues in the CDR3. DNA for the CDR3: TGTGCCAGTAGTATAGACGGGGGGCCGATGAAATGGAACACTGAAGCTTTCTTT. It encodes CASSIDGGPMKWNTEAFF.

V is TRBV2 and J is TRBJ2-3; D may be TRBD2 (6 bases). Trimming stripped 10 bases from V and 6 bases from J, with 20 bases between. Per germline, CDR1 SNHLY and CDR2 FYNNEI. The CDR3 has 14 amino acids. CDR3 in DNA: TGTGCCACGGCCGGGGGTTTAGGTGGTGATACGCAGTATTTT. Translating gives CATAGGLGGDTQYF.

The rearrangement uses TRBV5-4 and TRBJ2-1; 9 bases fit TRBD2. The CDR3 runs to 15 residues. Trimming cost V 7 bases and J 5 bases; bases outside gene matches: 10. The germline V gene has CDR1 SGHNT and CDR2 YYREEE (reference sequence). CDR3 coding DNA: TGTGCCAGCCGACAACCGGGACTAGCAGACAATGAGCAGTTCTTC. Protein: CASRQPGLADNEQFF. Variable domain in full (rest from reference TRBV5-4 and TRBJ2-1): ETGVTQSPTHLIKTRGQQVTLRCSSQSGHNTVSWYQQALGQGPQFIFQYYREEENGRGNFPPRFSGLQFPNYSSELNVNALELDDSALYLCASRQPGLADNEQFFGPGTRLTVL.